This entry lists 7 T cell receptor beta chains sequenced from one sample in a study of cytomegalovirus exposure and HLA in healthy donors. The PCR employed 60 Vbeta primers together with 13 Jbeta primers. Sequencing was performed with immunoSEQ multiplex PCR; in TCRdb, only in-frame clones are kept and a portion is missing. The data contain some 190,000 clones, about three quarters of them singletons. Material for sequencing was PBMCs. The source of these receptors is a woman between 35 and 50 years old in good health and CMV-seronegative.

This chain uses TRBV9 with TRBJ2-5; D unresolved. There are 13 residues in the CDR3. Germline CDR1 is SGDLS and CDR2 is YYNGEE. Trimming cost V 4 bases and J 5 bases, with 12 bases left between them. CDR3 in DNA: TGTGCCAGCAGCCTACCGAGGTTGGAGACCCAGTACTTC. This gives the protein CASSLPRLETQYF.

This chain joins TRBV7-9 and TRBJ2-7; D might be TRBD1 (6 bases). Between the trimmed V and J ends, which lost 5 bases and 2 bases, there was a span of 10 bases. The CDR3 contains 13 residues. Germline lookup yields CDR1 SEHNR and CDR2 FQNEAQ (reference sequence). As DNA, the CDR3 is TGTGCCAGCAGCCCCCGGACAGCCTACGAGCAGTACGTC. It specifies CASSPRTAYEQYV.

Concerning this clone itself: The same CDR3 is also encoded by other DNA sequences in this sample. CDR3: CASSLGQNYGYTF. The CDR3 bases are TGCGCCAGCAGCTTGGGCCAGAACTATGGCTACACCTTC. This sequence joins TRBV5-1 and TRBJ1-2; unclear D gene. Germline-derived CDR1 and CDR2 are SGHRS and YFSETQ. The CDR3 consists of 13 residues. Trimming stripped 0 bases from V and 2 bases from J, with 5 bases between.

This CDR3 reads CASSSRGWVTQETQYF. DNA of the CDR3: TGTGCCAGCAGTTCCCGCGGGTGGGTAACCCAAGAGACCCAGTACTTC. The rearrangement uses TRBV6-6 and TRBJ2-5; the D gene is possibly TRBD2 (5 bases). The CDR3 totals 16 residues. Looked up from germline, CDR1 is MNHNY and CDR2 is SVGAGI (reference sequence). Trimming took 4 bases from V and 1 from J, leaving 16 bases between them.

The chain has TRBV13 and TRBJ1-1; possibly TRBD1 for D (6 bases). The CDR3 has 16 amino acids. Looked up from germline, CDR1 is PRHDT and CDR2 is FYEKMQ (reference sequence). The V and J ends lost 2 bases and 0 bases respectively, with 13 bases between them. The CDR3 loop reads CASSLRGGTMNTEAFF. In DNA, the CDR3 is TGTGCCAGCAGCTTACGGGGGGGCACTATGAACACTGAAGCTTTCTTT.

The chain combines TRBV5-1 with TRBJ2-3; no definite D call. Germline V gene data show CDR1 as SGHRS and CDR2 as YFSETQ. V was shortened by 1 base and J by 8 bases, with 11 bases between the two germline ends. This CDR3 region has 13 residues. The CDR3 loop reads CASSLRADGTQYF. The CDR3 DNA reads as TGCGCCAGCAGCTTGAGAGCCGATGGTACGCAGTATTTT.

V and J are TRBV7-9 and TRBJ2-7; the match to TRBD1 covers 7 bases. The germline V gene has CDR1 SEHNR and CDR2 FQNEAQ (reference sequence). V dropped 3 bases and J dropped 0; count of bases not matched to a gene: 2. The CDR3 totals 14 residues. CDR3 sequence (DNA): TGTGCCAGCAGCTTCGGGACAGCCTCCTACGAGCAGTACGTC. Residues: CASSFGTASYEQYV.